These 17 T cell receptor beta chains originate from one sample sequenced in a study of blood T cell repertoires in COVID-19. Repertoires were generated with immunoSEQ multiplex PCR, while TCRdb's copy carries only in-frame clones and drops some. The table has roughly 150,000 clones, around nine tenths seen once; the top ten hold about 4.7%. Sequencing input: peripheral blood. The receptors shown here come from a human donor in a cohort sampled during active COVID-19.

The rearrangement uses TRBV2 and TRBJ2-1; no clear D. Germline lookup yields CDR1 SNHLY and CDR2 FYNNEI. Trimming left V 5 bases short and J 0 bases short, with 11 bases between. This CDR3 spans 15 amino acids. The DNA for the CDR3 is TGTGCCAGCAGTCTAACCGAGAGCTCCTACAATGAGCAGTTCTTC. Protein product: CASSLTESSYNEQFF.

This clone appeared a few times. The chain uses TRBV3-1 (or the pseudogene TRBV3-2) and TRBJ1-6, with 7 positions matching TRBD1. Germline V gives CDR1 LGHDT, CDR2 YNNKEL (reference sequence). The V and J ends lost 4 bases and 9 bases, in that order; junction bases with no gene match: 3. The CDR3 runs 13 residues. CDR3 sequence: CASSRTGTSPLHF. The DNA of the CDR3 is TGTGCCAGCAGCCGGACAGGAACTTCACCCCTCCACTTT.

The rearrangement links TRBV24-1 to TRBJ2-5, with TRBD1 identical over 11 bases. Germline V gives CDR1 KGHDR, CDR2 SFDVKD. Trimming cost V 11 bases and J 5 bases; bases outside gene matches: 9. The CDR3 consists of 14 residues. This CDR3 reads CARGGTGGMETQYF. CDR3 nucleotides: TGTGCCAGGGGGGGGACAGGGGGAATGGAGACCCAGTACTTC.

V and J are TRBV24-1 and TRBJ2-6; a weak D match, TRBD1 (5 bases). Deletions cut 1 base from V and 4 bases from J, with 16 bases between. The CDR3 has 18 residues. From germline, CDR1 is KGHDR and CDR2 SFDVKD. CDR3 in amino acids: CATSDFKGKGAGANVLTF. CDR3 DNA: TGTGCCACCAGTGATTTTAAGGGAAAAGGGGCCGGGGCCAACGTCCTGACTTTC.

The chain combines TRBV28 with TRBJ2-7, with 9 bases lining up with TRBD1. With 3 bases clipped from V and 6 bases from J, the junction kept 0 bases outside the gene matches. The CDR3 has 12 amino acids. Looked up from germline, CDR1 is MDHEN and CDR2 is SYDVKM. CDR3 region: CASSLDRGEQYF. Written as DNA, the CDR3 is TGTGCCAGCAGTTTGGACAGGGGCGAGCAGTACTTC.

The chain is built from TRBV14 and TRBJ1-1, with no clear D. The V gene's germline CDR1 is SGHDN and CDR2 FVKESK. Trimming pared 1 base from V and 4 bases from J, leaving 19 bases between. The length of the CDR3 is 17 residues. The CDR3 loop reads CASSQALDSPGGTEAFF. Written as DNA, the CDR3 is TGTGCCAGCAGCCAAGCATTGGACTCCCCCGGAGGCACTGAAGCTTTCTTT. The variable domain in full, with the rest retrieved from reference TRBV14 and TRBJ1-1, is EAGVTQFPSHSVIEKGQTVTLRCDPISGHDNLYWYRRVMGKEIKFLLHFVKESKQDESGMPNNRFLAERTGGTYSTLKVQPAELEDSGVYFCASSQALDSPGGTEAFFGQGTRLTVV.

CDR3 bases: TGTGCCAGCAGCTTAGATCGGGGGGTAGCGGGGTTATACAATGAGCAGTTCTTC. This translates into CASSLDRGVAGLYNEQFF. The V call is TRBV11-3, the J call TRBJ2-1; 8 positions match TRBD2. With V trimmed by 0 bases and J by 4 bases, 11 bases remained unmatched. This CDR3 contains 18 residues. CDR1 and CDR2 (germline): SGHNT, YENEEA.

This clone was recorded only once. The chain is built from TRBV9 and TRBJ1-1; D unclear. The V end lost 0 bases, the J end lost 6 bases, and 18 bases lay between the germline ends. The CDR3 spans 16 residues. From germline, CDR1 is SGDLS and CDR2 YYNGEE. DNA for the CDR3: TGTGCCAGCAGCGTAGGCGTCTCCACCCGACTACCTGAAGCTTTCTTT. This translates into CASSVGVSTRLPEAFF.

This chain links TRBV28 with TRBJ1-2; 10 bases map to TRBD1. The CDR3 has 14 amino acids. The germline CDR1 and CDR2 sequences are MDHEN and SYDVKM. The ends lost 6 bases at V and 6 bases at J; junction bases unmatched: 7. For the CDR3, the DNA is TGTGCCAGCAGCGATCCCGGGACAGGGGATGGCTACACCTTC. This gives the protein CASSDPGTGDGYTF.

This clone was seen repeatedly, ten times or more. The rearrangement uses TRBV3-1 (or the pseudogene TRBV3-2) and TRBJ1-6, with 7 bases matching TRBD1. Germline V gene sequence: CDR1 LGHDT, CDR2 YNNKEL (reference sequence). CDR3 length: 17 amino acids. V lost 5 bases to trimming and J lost 5 bases; unmatched junction nucleotides: 12. CDR3 sequence: CASSDNRGRINNSPLHF. In DNA form, the CDR3 reads TGTGCCAGCAGCGATAACAGGGGAAGAATCAATAATTCACCCCTCCACTTT.

This chain connects TRBV6-1 to TRBJ2-7; D not resolved. CDR1 MNHNS and CDR2 SASEGT come from the germline V gene. This CDR3 region has 13 residues. Between the trimmed V and J ends, which lost 3 bases and 2 bases, there was a span of 8 bases. In DNA, the CDR3 is TGTGCCAGCAGTGAGGCGGAAACCTACGAGCAGTACTTC. Amino acids: CASSEAETYEQYF.

The chain couples TRBV6-1 to TRBJ2-1, with 12 nucleotides matching TRBD2. Per germline, CDR1 MNHNS and CDR2 SASEGT. The CDR3 is made up of 17 amino acids. V dropped 4 bases and J dropped 7; count of bases not matched to a gene: 11. The CDR3 is CASSGTSSGGAVNEQFF. The CDR3 DNA reads as TGTGCCAGCAGTGGGACCTCTAGCGGGGGGGCGGTAAATGAGCAGTTCTTC.

There are a few counts of this clone. The genes are TRBV9 and TRBJ1-2; D might be TRBD1 (5 bases). Between the trimmed V and J ends, which lost 5 bases and 4 bases, there was a span of 12 bases. The V gene's germline CDR1 is SGDLS and CDR2 YYNGEE. This CDR3 contains 13 residues. The CDR3: CASRSRVSYGYTF. CDR3 nucleotides: TGTGCCAGCAGGTCCAGGGTGAGCTATGGCTACACCTTC. Full variable domain (remainder filled in from reference TRBV9 and TRBJ1-2): DSGVTQTPKHLITATGQRVTLRCSPRSGDLSVYWYQQSLDQGLQFLIQYYNGEERAKGNILERFSAQQFPDLHSELNLSSLELGDSALYFCASRSRVSYGYTFGSGTRLTVV.

This CDR3 reads CASSLGDRGRINEKLFF. CDR3 sequence (DNA): TGCGCCAGCAGCTTAGGAGACAGGGGGCGGATAAATGAAAAACTGTTTTTT. V is TRBV5-1 and J is TRBJ1-4; 10 bases fit TRBD1. The V segment lost 2 bases and the J segment 5 bases; nucleotides outside the gene matches: 9. The CDR3 totals 17 residues. CDR1 is SGHRS and CDR2 is YFSETQ in the germline V gene.

V and J are TRBV29-1 and TRBJ1-2, with D possibly TRBD1 on 5 matching bases. This CDR3 has 11 amino acids. Trimming removed 7 bases at V and 4 bases at J, with 10 bases between. Germline V gene lookup returns CDR1 SQVTM and CDR2 ANQGSEA. CDR3 sequence: CSGRGLYGYTF. The CDR3 region has the DNA TGCAGCGGGCGGGGCCTCTATGGCTACACCTTC.

The rearrangement joins TRBV9 to TRBJ1-4; 8 nucleotides agree with TRBD1. The CDR3 loop spans 16 amino acids. Germline V gives CDR1 SGDLS, CDR2 YYNGEE. V trimming: 4 bases; J trimming: 3 bases; junction bases outside the gene matches: 8. CDR3 residues: CASSRTPGQANEKLFF. In DNA form, the CDR3 reads TGTGCCAGCAGCCGCACACCGGGACAGGCTAATGAAAAACTGTTTTTT.

The chain joins TRBV27 to TRBJ1-2, with 9 bases that match TRBD1. CDR1 is MNHEY, CDR2 SMNVEV, per germline (reference sequence). V lost 6 bases to trimming and J lost 4 bases; unmatched junction nucleotides: 9. The CDR3 consists of 15 residues. CDR3 bases: TGTGCCAGCAGCCCGTCCGGGACAGGGATCTATGGCTACACCTTC. It encodes CASSPSGTGIYGYTF.